The clone carrying this T cell receptor (beta chain) was counted many times. The data are from a study of CD4 and CD8 cells across lung adenocarcinoma regions. TCRdb ran MiXCR on the PCR reads and lists one entry per CDR3 protein. The repertoire consists of 15,000 to 20,000 distinct CDR3 sequences, with about 50% occurring once and the leading ten covering around a third. Localized lung adenocarcinoma, a non-small cell lung cancer, affected the donors. The receptor's source is a male donor with lung adenocarcinoma. The CD4 and CD8 labels of this study may be unreliable. Sequencing was performed on CD8+ T cells from the margin of a lung tumor.

CDR3 bases: TGCGCCAGCAGCCAGGGGCCTCCTACAGGATTAGGAGAGACCCAGTACTTC. Its translation: CASSQGPPTGLGETQYF. The rearrangement joins TRBV4-1 to TRBJ2-5; possibly TRBD1 for D (5 bases). V was clipped by 3 bases and J by 4 bases, with 21 bases between them. The CDR3 is 17 amino acids. The germline gives CDR1 MGHRA, CDR2 YSYEKL.